The clone carrying this T cell receptor beta chain was recorded a few times. As yet, its antigen is unknown. A J-beta primer mix and a sample-barcoded 5' primer were used in a second PCR of roughly 7 to 12 cycles. TCRdb re-called the 5' RACE reads through MiXCR, storing one row per CDR3 protein. The repertoire consists of about 1 million distinct CDR3 sequences, with almost 25% occurring once and the leading ten covering approximately 0.7%. The sample originates from a study of blood T cells in healthy people across ages. Points from the study as a whole: Older individuals had lower TCR beta diversity per million T cells (the decline was roughly linear). Diversity was higher, and naive CD4+ cells more numerous, in long-lived donors than in aged donors.

This CDR3 is 18 amino acids long. The germline gives CDR1 SGHTA, CDR2 FQGNSA. After removal of 3 bases from V and 2 bases from J, the junction contained 11 bases not matched to a gene. A further study also used this sample, focusing on T cells of mothers and their children. That work states: Maternal samples each gave over 8 million TCR beta CDR3 reads, and child samples roughly 3.3 million each.

The chain couples TRBV7-2 to TRBJ2-3; TRBD2 matches 10 bases. Sample: blood. The source of this sequence is a girl aged 2 to 9 in good health. The CDR3 DNA reads TGTGCCAGCAGCTTGAATCGCCTAGCGGGGGACGACACAGATACGCAGTATTTT. Translating gives CASSLNRLAGDDTDTQYF.